This T cell receptor (beta chain) was sequenced during a study of human T cells and chemical hapten exposure. Overall study: Small pooled library volume differences chiefly drove per-sample TCR yield variation.

Indicated time point: healthy volunteer bleed at 6 weeks. Total RNA extraction was carried out from unfractionated whole blood. The library tagged each cDNA molecule with unique molecular identifiers. Original handling: Sampled TCR counts reached a median of approximately 100,000 per sample, with values ranging from roughly 20,000 to 700,000. Via MiXCR, TCRdb re-called the RACE reads, giving one row per CDR3 protein. The V and J calls were not made by the authors but by TCRdb's processing. The repertoire holds about 65,000 distinct CDR3 sequences, roughly 6.1% seen once, with around 3.4% in the top ten. This clonotype has ten or more counts. Its antigen is unknown. In germline, CDR1 is MNHEY, CDR2 SMNVEV (reference sequence). The V and J ends lost 6 bases and 4 bases, in that order; junction bases with no gene match: 3. The CDR3 totals 13 residues. Study outcomes and limitations: Once DPC sensitization occurred, TCRs above 1 in 1000 frequency showed no change.

This chain uses TRBV27 with TRBJ2-5; the match to TRBD1 covers 9 bases. Sequencing was performed on whole blood. This receptor was obtained from a female donor in good health. Some clones in this sample may be carry-over from other donors' samples. DNA for the CDR3: TGTGCCAGCAGACAGGGGGCTTTAGAGACCCAGTACTTC. It yields the protein CASRQGALETQYF.